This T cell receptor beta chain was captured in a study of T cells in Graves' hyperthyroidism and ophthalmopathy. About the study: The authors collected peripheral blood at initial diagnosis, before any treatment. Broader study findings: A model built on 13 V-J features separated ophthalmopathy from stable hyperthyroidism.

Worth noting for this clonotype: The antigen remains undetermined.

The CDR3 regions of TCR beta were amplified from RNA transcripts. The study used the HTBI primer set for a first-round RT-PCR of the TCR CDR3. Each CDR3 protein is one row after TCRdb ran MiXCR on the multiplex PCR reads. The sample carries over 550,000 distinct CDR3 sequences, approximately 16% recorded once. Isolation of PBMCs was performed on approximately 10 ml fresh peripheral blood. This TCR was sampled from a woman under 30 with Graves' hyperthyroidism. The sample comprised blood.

The DNA of the CDR3 is TGTGCCAGCAGTTCGGTACAGGGGCCCAACTATGGCTACACCTTC. Its translation is CASSSVQGPNYGYTF. J is TRBJ1-2 and V is TRBV12-3 or TRBV12-4; 7 bases are shared with TRBD1. This CDR3 has 15 amino acids. The V gene end was trimmed by 4 bases and the J gene end by 2 bases; junction bases not matched to a gene: 7.